The entry below describes one T cell receptor (beta chain). TCRdb's table, derived via immunoSEQ multiplex PCR, lists solely in-frame clones and lacks some. The sample lists more than 250,000 clones; 70% to 90% were seen once. In germline, CDR1 is SQVTM, CDR2 ANQGSEA. V was shortened by 4 bases and J by 0 bases, with 4 bases between the two germline ends. The CDR3 consists of 12 residues. This specimen belongs to a study of blood T cell repertoires in COVID-19. Study-wide context: COVID-19 samples from acute and convalescent phases originated in the United States, Italy and Spain.

This receptor was identified in a woman aged 25 to 39 who had recovered from COVID-19. Source material: PBMCs or T cells enriched from blood (not recorded which). The chain couples TRBV29-1 to TRBJ1-3; D gene ambiguous. The CDR3 protein is CSVALSGNTIYF. DNA of the CDR3: TGCAGCGTTGCCCTCTCTGGAAACACCATATATTTT.